The 17 T cell receptor beta chains below all came from one sample that was sequenced in a study of blood T cell repertoires in COVID-19. Sequencing was performed with immunoSEQ multiplex PCR; in TCRdb, only in-frame clones are kept and a portion is missing. The sample records more than 250,000 clones, roughly 84% being singletons. Sequenced input: peripheral blood. The receptors were gathered from a man aged 45-65 years with active or convalescent COVID-19.

The chain has TRBV19 and TRBJ1-3; perhaps TRBD1 as D (6 bases). CDR1 is LNHDA, CDR2 SQIVND, per germline (reference sequence). V lost 3 bases, J lost 0 bases, and 12 bases lay in between. The CDR3 length is 16 residues. CDR3 in amino acids: CASSMNRASSGNTIYF. CDR3 DNA sequence: TGTGCCAGTAGTATGAACAGGGCCAGCTCTGGAAACACCATATATTTT.

This rearrangement joins TRBV19 to TRBJ2-7, with TRBD1 matching 8 bases. CDR3 length: 19 residues. J lost 5 bases, V lost 7 bases, and 25 bases had no gene match. CDR1 is LNHDA and CDR2 is SQIVND in the germline V gene (reference sequence). CDR3: CASNSEDRDFHTHHDEQYF. CDR3 sequence (DNA): TGTGCCAGTAACTCAGAGGACAGGGATTTTCATACCCACCATGACGAGCAGTACTTC.

J is TRBJ1-2 and V is TRBV7-2; maybe TRBD1 (5 bases). The ends were cut back, 2 bases at V and 0 bases at J, with 10 bases in the middle. The CDR3 is 15 residues long. Germline V gene lookup returns CDR1 SGHTA and CDR2 FQGNSA. CDR3 DNA sequence: TGTGCCAGCAGCTTATTCCGGACAACTAACTATGGCTACACCTTC. It is translated as CASSLFRTTNYGYTF. The complete variable domain, with remaining parts taken from reference TRBV7-2 and TRBJ1-2, reads GAGVSQSPSNKVTEKGKDVELRCDPISGHTALYWYRQSLGQGLEFLIYFQGNSAPDKSGLPSDRFSAERTGGSVSTLTIQRTQQEDSAVYLCASSLFRTTNYGYTFGSGTRLTVV.

The J gene is TRBJ1-6, the V gene TRBV5-1; D unresolved. Looked up from germline, CDR1 is SGHRS and CDR2 is YFSETQ. The CDR3 length is 15 residues. V dropped 0 bases and J dropped 8 bases, with 12 bases sitting between them. CDR3 in DNA: TGCGCCAGCAGCTTGGCAGAGGGAGGCGATTCACCCCTCCACTTT. Translating gives CASSLAEGGDSPLHF.

V usage is TRBV3-1 (or the pseudogene TRBV3-2) and J usage is TRBJ1-2; D not certain. CDR1 and CDR2 (germline): LGHDT, YNNKEL (reference sequence). The CDR3 sequence is 11 residues long. Deletions cut 5 bases from V and 5 bases from J, with 6 bases between. The CDR3: CASSTLYGYTF. CDR3 DNA sequence: TGTGCCAGCAGCACCCTATATGGCTACACCTTC.

The chain recombines TRBV19 with TRBJ1-5, with 10 bases identical to TRBD1. V was clipped by 3 bases and J by 6 bases; unmatched bases: 5. The CDR3 loop spans 15 amino acids. Germline lookup yields CDR1 LNHDA and CDR2 SQIVND (reference sequence). The CDR3: CASSMADRGGQPQHF. The CDR3 bases are TGTGCCAGTAGTATGGCGGACAGGGGGGGTCAGCCCCAGCATTTT.

The V gene is TRBV30, the J gene TRBJ1-6, with a weak D call TRBD1 (5 bases). The CDR3 consists of 14 residues. Trimming stripped 5 bases from V and 8 bases from J, with 16 bases between. Germline-derived CDR1 and CDR2 are GTSNPN and SVGIG (reference sequence). CDR3 loop: CAWGLRGWDSPLHF. In nucleotides, the CDR3 is TGTGCCTGGGGTTTAAGGGGATGGGATTCACCCCTCCACTTT.

The V gene is TRBV5-4, the J gene TRBJ1-3, with a tentative D call TRBD1 (5 bases). CDR1 is SGHNT, CDR2 YYREEE, per germline (reference sequence). V was cut by 0 bases and J by 0 bases, with 10 bases left in between. There are 16 residues in the CDR3. As DNA, the CDR3 is TGTGCCAGCAGCTTGGGGCCAGGGCACTCTGGAAACACCATATATTTT. This codes for CASSLGPGHSGNTIYF. Complete variable domain (other parts from reference TRBV5-4 and TRBJ1-3): ETGVTQSPTHLIKTRGQQVTLRCSSQSGHNTVSWYQQALGQGPQFIFQYYREEENGRGNFPPRFSGLQFPNYSSELNVNALELDDSALYLCASSLGPGHSGNTIYFGEGSWLTVV.

V is TRBV6-2 or TRBV6-3 and J is TRBJ2-5; the D gene is possibly TRBD2 (6 bases). The CDR3 has 14 amino acids. Germline-derived CDR1 and CDR2 are MNHEY and SVGEGT. Trimming took 5 bases from V and 5 from J, leaving 15 bases between them. CDR3 DNA sequence: TGTGCCAGCAGTCGCCCGCGGGGTGGGGAGACCCAGTACTTC. It yields the protein CASSRPRGGETQYF.

The V gene is TRBV7-2, the J gene TRBJ2-5; 12 nucleotides line up with TRBD2. The CDR3 totals 18 residues. Trimming took 3 bases from V and 6 from J; bases not matched to a gene: 14. Germline lookup yields CDR1 SGHTA and CDR2 FQGNSA. The DNA of the CDR3 is TGTGCCAGCAGCTTTATGGGGACTAGCGGGCTTCGCTTGAAGACCCAGTACTTC. Translation gives CASSFMGTSGLRLKTQYF.

This clone was seen a single time. The chain recombines TRBV7-8 with TRBJ1-4; 9 positions match TRBD1. Germline CDR1 is SGHVS and CDR2 is FQNEAQ. V was clipped by 4 bases and J by 0 bases; unmatched bases: 3. The CDR3 spans 16 residues. CDR3 protein: CASSWTGATTNEKLFF. CDR3 bases: TGTGCCAGCAGCTGGACAGGGGCCACAACTAATGAAAAACTGTTTTTT.

V usage is TRBV28 and J usage is TRBJ1-3, with 7 bases that match TRBD1. V lost 1 base and J lost 6; bases outside the gene matches: 6. Germline V gene data show CDR1 as MDHEN and CDR2 as SYDVKM. The length of the CDR3 is 15 residues. In nucleotides, the CDR3 is TGTGCCAGCAGTTTATTAGGACAGGTCCCAAACACCATATATTTT. It yields the protein CASSLLGQVPNTIYF.

The V gene is TRBV5-5, the J gene TRBJ1-1; 7 bases line up with TRBD1. CDR3 length: 14 residues. With V trimmed by 0 bases and J by 1 base, 0 bases remained unmatched. Germline-derived CDR1 and CDR2 are SGHKS and YYEKEE (reference sequence). This CDR3 reads CASSLGTGNTEAFF. CDR3 nucleotides: TGTGCCAGCAGCTTGGGGACAGGGAACACTGAAGCTTTCTTT.

In this sample, this clone turned up once. The chain has TRBV2 and TRBJ1-6, with TRBD1 identical over 7 bases. The germline gives CDR1 SNHLY, CDR2 FYNNEI. V shed 8 bases, J shed 6 bases, and the junction held 16 bases outside the gene matches. This CDR3 contains 17 residues. The CDR3: CASRRDGQDSLNSPLHF. In nucleotides, the CDR3 is TGTGCCAGCCGAAGGGATGGACAGGACTCCCTTAATTCACCCCTCCACTTT.

This clone was counted once. Here the CDR3 reads CASSSGVLRGRRTDTQYF. The CDR3 DNA reads as TGTGCCAGCAGCTCGGGGGTCCTGCGGGGTAGAAGGACAGATACGCAGTATTTT. This sequence joins TRBV5-4 and TRBJ2-3; tentatively, D is TRBD2 (6 bases). Germline-derived CDR1 and CDR2 are SGHNT and YYREEE (reference sequence). There are 18 residues in the CDR3. Between the trimmed V and J ends, which lost 3 bases and 3 bases, there was a span of 23 bases.

The J gene is TRBJ2-1, the V gene TRBV10-2; 9 nucleotides line up with TRBD1. CDR3 size: 15 residues. Per the germline V gene, CDR1 is WSHSY and CDR2 is SAAADI. The junction had 6 bases not matched to a gene; V was cut back by 2 bases and J by 7 bases. The CDR3 DNA reads as TGCGCCAGCAGTGAGGTGACAGGGGGTATGAATGAGCAGTTCTTC. Its translation: CASSEVTGGMNEQFF.

The CDR3 protein is CASSFRGGLDSPLHF. Written as DNA, the CDR3 is TGTGCCAGCAGCTTCAGGGGCGGATTAGATTCACCCCTCCACTTT. The rearrangement joins TRBV7-2 to TRBJ1-6; possible D gene TRBD1, 6 bases. Trimming took off 3 bases at V and 8 bases at J, with 14 bases between the two ends. Germline CDR1 reads SGHTA; CDR2 reads FQGNSA. This CDR3 is built from 15 residues.